This T cell receptor (beta chain) was recovered during a study of graft-versus-host responses after intestinal transplantation. General study findings and limits: Patients with graft-donor T cell macrochimerism had high graft-versus-host to host-versus-graft clonal ratios in allografts.

Sequencing was performed with immunoSEQ multiplex PCR; in TCRdb, only in-frame clones are kept and a portion is missing. In the table there are approximately 110,000 clones, roughly 93% of which are singletons. The CDR3 consists of 16 residues. Trimming took 2 bases from V and 0 from J, leaving 11 bases between them. CDR1 and CDR2 (germline): MNHNY, SVGAGI (reference sequence). Notes on this clone: What it binds is unknown.

This TCR was recovered from a human donor who was the organ donor for an intestinal transplant. The rearrangement links TRBV6-6 to TRBJ1-5; D ambiguous. Material: unstimulated CD8+ T cells sorted from spleen or lymph node cells, obtained before transplant. The CDR3 DNA reads TGTGCCAGCAGTTACAGGGCAGCCTATAGCAATCAGCCCCAGCATTTT. Translating it yields CASSYRAAYSNQPQHF.